Included here is one T cell receptor beta chain sequence, with context. At least ten counts were recorded for this clonotype. It has no known antigen specificity. No quality values exist for individual bases; no much larger clone is one base distant. The TCR beta CDR3 regions were amplified from the RNA transcripts. The first round of RT-PCR for the TCR CDR3 was performed with the HTBI primer set and the Qiagen OneStep RT-PCR kit. Libraries were constructed in a second round of multiplex PCR, after which size selection and purification were performed. Paired-end sequencing of the libraries was performed with 100 bp reads on an Illumina HiSeq2000. From the authors' description of their analysis: SOAPnuke was used to process the raw data, removing reads that contained adapters or uncalled bases, had a mean Phred below 15, or lacked an exact match to the constant primer or identifier. High-quality paired reads were merged using COPE v1.2.5, and each unique nucleotide sequence was defined as a clonotype. MiTCR v1.1 was used to align the clonotypes against IMGT TRBV, TRBD and TRBJ reference segments. Analysis was restricted to V-J combinations with a frequency above 0.0001, which covered roughly 99% of repertoires. The TCS score was defined as the ratio of F50 (clonal expansion) to E x V (chaos), calculated using BLOSUM62-based TCRdist between CDR3 peptides within each V-J. Welch's t-statistics and random forest reduced approximately 520 V-J features to 13, which were used in a naive Bayes classifier (R e1071). TCRdb handled the public reads itself, with Q25 trimming in fastp and clone calling in MiXCR, and kept productive beta chains. Rows matching on CDR3 protein sequence are summarized as one entry with the most common DNA and genes. TCRdb assigned the V and J calls; the authors' analysis was not used. The sample profile shows 650,000 to 750,000 distinct CDR3 sequences; 14% of them were found once. The ten biggest clones cover roughly a tenth of the sample.

Stable Graves' hyperthyroidism was defined as the absence of progression to ophthalmopathy over 18 months of follow-up. Hyperthyroidism patients were aged 18 to 65 years and newly diagnosed, with disease duration of less than 2 months. The study excluded patients with uncontrolled infections, other autoimmune diseases, pregnancy or lactation. Diagnoses relied on clinical symptoms, serum thyroxine and TRAb, thyroid ultrasound and orbital computed tomography. Ficoll-Paque density gradient centrifugation was used to isolate PBMCs from around 10 ml of fresh peripheral blood. Trizol reagent was used to extract total RNA, and RNA quality was then checked on an Agilent 2100 Bioanalyzer. This sample was taken from a study of T cells in Graves' hyperthyroidism and ophthalmopathy (dated by TCRdb to between 2018 and 2021). Notes on the research overall: Peripheral blood samples were taken at initial diagnosis, before any treatment was given. To identify distinguishing TCR V-J signatures, a discovery cohort of around 100 patients was used, comprising 40 to 45 with Graves' ophthalmopathy and 57 with stable Graves' hyperthyroidism. Whether ophthalmopathy could be predicted prospectively was tested in an independent validation cohort made up of 18 hyperthyroidism patients plus 17 patients who later progressed to ophthalmopathy. According to the paper, TCR Vbeta CDR3 sequencing was carried out on roughly 130 peripheral blood samples, which came from under 50 ophthalmopathy, 75 or so hyperthyroidism and roughly 17 progressor patients. Following sampling, methimazole starting at 30 mg daily was given to hyperthyroidism patients, and high-dose intravenous methylprednisolone was given to ophthalmopathy patients. Thyroid tissue and blood T-cell repertoires from roughly six Graves' hyperthyroidism patients were also compared in the study. The approximately 90 discovery patients were randomly split 7:3 into training and test sets. The paper as a whole reports these results and caveats: In validation, the model predicted progression to ophthalmopathy a median of about 6.8 months before onset, with over 55% sensitivity and roughly 72% specificity. Most expanded thyroid clonotypes (frequency above 0.001) were also detected in blood, a finding suggesting that blood repertoires may reflect thyroid immune responses. Sample size was not statistically predetermined, and blinding of investigators to group allocation was not performed. In cross-validation, a model built on a 13 V-J signature told ophthalmopathy apart from stable hyperthyroidism with about 90% sensitivity and about 81% specificity, and in testing the same model reached 80%/75%.

CDR1 MNHEY and CDR2 SVGEGT are derived from the germline V gene. Measured from the cysteine to the phenylalanine, the CDR3 is 13 residues long. The CDR3 DNA has 39 bases and is translated from base 1. Trimming at the junction amounts to 5 bases on V and 12 bases on J, and the germline ends lie 17 bases apart. The specimen was blood. This receptor was identified in a young woman with Graves' hyperthyroidism. The chain is assembled from TRBV6-2 or TRBV6-3 and TRBJ2-1; tentative D gene TRBD1, with 5 bases matching. The DNA sequence reads TGTGCCAGCAGTAGGGGTAGTAAGGGCTCGCAGTTCTTC. This is translated as CASSRGSKGSQFF.